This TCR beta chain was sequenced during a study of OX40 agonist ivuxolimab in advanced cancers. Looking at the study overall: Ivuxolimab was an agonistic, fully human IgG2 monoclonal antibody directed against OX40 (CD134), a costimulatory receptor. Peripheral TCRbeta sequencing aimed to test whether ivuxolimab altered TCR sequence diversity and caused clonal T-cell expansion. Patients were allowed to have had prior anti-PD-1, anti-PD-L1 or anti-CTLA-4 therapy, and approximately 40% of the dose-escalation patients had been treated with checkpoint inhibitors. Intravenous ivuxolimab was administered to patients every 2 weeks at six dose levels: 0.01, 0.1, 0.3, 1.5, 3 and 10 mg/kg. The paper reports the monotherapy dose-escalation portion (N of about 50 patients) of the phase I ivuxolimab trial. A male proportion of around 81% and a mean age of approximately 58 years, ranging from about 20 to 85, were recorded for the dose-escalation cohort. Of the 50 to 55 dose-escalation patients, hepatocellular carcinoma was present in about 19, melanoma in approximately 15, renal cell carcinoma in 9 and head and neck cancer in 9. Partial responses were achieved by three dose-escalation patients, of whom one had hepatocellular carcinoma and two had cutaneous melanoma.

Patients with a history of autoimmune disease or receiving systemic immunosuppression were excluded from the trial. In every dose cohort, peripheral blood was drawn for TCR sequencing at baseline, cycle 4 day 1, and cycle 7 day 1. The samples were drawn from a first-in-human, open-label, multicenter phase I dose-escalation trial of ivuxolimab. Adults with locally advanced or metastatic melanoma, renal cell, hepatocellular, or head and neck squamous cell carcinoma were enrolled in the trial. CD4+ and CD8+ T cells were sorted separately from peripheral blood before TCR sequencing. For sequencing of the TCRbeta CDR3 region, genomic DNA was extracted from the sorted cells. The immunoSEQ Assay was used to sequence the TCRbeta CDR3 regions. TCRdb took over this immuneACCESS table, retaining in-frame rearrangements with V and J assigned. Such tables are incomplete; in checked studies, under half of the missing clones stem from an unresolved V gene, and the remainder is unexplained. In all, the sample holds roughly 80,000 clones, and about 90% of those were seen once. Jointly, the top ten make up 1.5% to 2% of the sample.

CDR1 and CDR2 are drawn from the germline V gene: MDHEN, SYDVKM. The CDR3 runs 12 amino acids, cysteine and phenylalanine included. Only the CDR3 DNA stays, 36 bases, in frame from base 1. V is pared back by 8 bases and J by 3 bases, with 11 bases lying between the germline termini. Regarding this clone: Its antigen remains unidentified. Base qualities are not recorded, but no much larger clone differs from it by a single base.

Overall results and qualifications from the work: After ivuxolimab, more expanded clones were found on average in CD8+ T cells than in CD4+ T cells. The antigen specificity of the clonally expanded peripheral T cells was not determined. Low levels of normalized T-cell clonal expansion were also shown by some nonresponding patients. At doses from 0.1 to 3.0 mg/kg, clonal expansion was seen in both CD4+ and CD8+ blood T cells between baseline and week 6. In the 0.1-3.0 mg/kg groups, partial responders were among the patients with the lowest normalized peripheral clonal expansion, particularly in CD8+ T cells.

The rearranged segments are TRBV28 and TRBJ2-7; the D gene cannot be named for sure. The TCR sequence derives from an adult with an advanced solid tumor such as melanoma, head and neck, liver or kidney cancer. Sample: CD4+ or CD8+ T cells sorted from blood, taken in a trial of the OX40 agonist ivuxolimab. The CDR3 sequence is CASRNLVYEQYF. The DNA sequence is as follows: TGTGCCAGCCGGAACCTTGTCTACGAGCAGTACTTC.